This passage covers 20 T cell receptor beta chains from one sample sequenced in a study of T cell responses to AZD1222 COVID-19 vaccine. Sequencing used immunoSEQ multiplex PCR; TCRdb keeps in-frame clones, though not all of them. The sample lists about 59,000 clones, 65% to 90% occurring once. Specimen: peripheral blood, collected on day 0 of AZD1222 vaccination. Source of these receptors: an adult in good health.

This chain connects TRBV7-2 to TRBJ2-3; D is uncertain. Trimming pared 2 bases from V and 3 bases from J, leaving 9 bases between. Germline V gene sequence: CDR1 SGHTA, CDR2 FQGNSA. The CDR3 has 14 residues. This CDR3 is CASSLPLLTDTQYF. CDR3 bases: TGTGCCAGCAGCTTACCATTACTGACAGATACGCAGTATTTT.

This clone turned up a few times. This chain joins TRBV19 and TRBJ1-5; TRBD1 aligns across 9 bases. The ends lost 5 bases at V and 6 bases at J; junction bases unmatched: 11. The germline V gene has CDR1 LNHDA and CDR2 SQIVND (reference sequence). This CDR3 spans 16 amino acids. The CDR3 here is CASSLRRDRAFQPQHF. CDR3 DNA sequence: TGTGCCAGTAGTTTGAGGCGGGACAGGGCTTTTCAGCCCCAGCATTTT.

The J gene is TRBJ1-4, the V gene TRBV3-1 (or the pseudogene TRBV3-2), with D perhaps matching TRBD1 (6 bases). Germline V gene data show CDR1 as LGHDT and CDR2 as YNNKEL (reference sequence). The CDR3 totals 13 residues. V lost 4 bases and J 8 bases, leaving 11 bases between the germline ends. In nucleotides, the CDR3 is TGTGCCAGCAGCCTGGGGGCAGAGGAAAAACTGTTTTTT. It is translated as CASSLGAEEKLFF.

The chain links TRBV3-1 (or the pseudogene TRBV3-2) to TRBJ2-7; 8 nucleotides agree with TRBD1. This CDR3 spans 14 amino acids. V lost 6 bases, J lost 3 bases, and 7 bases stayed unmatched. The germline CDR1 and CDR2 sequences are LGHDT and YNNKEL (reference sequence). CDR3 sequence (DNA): TGTGCCAGCAGTCTTACAGGGGGATACTACGAGCAGTACTTC. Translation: CASSLTGGYYEQYF.

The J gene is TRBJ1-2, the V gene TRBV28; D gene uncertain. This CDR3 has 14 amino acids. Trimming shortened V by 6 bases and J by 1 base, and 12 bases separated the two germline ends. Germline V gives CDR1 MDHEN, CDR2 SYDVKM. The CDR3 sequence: CASSPSAHNYGYTF. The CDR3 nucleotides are TGTGCCAGCAGCCCCTCCGCCCATAACTATGGCTACACCTTC.

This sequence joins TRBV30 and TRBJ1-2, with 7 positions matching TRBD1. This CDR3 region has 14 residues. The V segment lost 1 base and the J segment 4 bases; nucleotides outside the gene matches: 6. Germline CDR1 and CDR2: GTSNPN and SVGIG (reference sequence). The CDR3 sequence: CAWSAPPGGYGYTF. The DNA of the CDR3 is TGTGCCTGGAGTGCCCCCCCAGGGGGCTATGGCTACACCTTC.

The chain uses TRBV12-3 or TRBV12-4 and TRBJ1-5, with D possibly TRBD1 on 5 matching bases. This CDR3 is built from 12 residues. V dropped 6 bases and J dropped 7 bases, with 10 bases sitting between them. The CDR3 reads CASRIGAQPQHF. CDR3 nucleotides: TGTGCCAGCAGAATAGGGGCGCAGCCCCAGCATTTT.

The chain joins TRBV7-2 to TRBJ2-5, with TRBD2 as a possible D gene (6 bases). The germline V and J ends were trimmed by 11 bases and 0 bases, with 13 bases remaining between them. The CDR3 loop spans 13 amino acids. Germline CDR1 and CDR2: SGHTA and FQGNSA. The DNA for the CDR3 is TGTGCCTACCTAGGGGAGGACCAAGAGACCCAGTACTTC. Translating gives CAYLGEDQETQYF. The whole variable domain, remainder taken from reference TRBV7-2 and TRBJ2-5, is GAGVSQSPSNKVTEKGKDVELRCDPISGHTALYWYRQSLGQGLEFLIYFQGNSAPDKSGLPSDRFSAERTGGSVSTLTIQRTQQEDSAVYLCAYLGEDQETQYFGPGTRLLVL.

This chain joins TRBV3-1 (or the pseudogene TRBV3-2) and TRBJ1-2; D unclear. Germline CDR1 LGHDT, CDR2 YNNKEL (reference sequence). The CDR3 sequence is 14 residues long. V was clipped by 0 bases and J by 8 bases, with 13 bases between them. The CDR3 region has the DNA TGTGCCAGCAGCCAAGAGGGAGGGCCGGGAGGCTACACCTTC. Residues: CASSQEGGPGGYTF.

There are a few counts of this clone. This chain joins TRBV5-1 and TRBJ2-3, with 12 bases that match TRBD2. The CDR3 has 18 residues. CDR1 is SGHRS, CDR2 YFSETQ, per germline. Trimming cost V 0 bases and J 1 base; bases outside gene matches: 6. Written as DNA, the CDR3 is TGCGCCAGCAGCTTGGTTCTAGCGGGAGGGCCGGGCACAGATACGCAGTATTTT. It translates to CASSLVLAGGPGTDTQYF.

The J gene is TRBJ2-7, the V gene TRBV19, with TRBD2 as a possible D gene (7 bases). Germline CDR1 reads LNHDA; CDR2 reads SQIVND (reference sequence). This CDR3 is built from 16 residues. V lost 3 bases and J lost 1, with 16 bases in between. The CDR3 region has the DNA TGTGCCAGTAGTATGGGGGAGGGGGACACTTCCTACGAGCAGTACTTC. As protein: CASSMGEGDTSYEQYF. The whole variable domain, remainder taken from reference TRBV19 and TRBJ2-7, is DGGITQSPKYLFRKEGQNVTLSCEQNLNHDAMYWYRQDPGQGLRLIYYSQIVNDFQKGDIAEGYSVSREKKESFPLTVTSAQKNPTAFYLCASSMGEGDTSYEQYFGPGTRLTVT.

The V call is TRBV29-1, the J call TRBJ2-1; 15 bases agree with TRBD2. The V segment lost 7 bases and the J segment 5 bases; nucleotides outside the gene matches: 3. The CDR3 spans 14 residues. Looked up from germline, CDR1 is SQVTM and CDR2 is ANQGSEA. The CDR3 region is CSDRTSGRDNEQFF. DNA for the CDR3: TGCAGCGACCGGACTAGCGGGAGGGACAATGAGCAGTTCTTC.

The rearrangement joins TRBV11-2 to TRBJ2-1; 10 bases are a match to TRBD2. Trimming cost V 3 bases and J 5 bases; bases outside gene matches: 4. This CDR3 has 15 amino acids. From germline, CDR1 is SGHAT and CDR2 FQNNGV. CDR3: CASSFGLAVNNEQFF. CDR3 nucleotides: TGTGCCAGCAGCTTCGGACTAGCGGTAAACAATGAGCAGTTCTTC.

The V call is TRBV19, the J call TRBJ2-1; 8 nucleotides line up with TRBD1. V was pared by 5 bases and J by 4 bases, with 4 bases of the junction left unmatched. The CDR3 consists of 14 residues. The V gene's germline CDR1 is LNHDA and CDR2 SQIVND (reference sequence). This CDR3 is CASSAGQGYNEQFF. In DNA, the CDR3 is TGTGCCAGTAGTGCCGGACAGGGTTACAATGAGCAGTTCTTC.

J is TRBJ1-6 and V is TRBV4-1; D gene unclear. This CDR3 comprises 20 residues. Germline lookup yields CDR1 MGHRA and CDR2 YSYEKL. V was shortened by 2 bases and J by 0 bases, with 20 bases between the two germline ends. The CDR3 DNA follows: TGCGCCAGCAGCCAATGGATACTTGCTATCTTAAGCTCCTATAATTCACCCCTCCACTTT. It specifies CASSQWILAILSSYNSPLHF.

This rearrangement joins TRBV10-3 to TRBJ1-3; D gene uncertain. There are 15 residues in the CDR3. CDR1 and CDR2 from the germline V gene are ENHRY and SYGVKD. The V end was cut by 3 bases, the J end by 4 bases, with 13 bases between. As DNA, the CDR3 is TGTGCCATCAGTGAATCGAGGTTTCGCGGAAACACCATATATTTT. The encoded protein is CAISESRFRGNTIYF.

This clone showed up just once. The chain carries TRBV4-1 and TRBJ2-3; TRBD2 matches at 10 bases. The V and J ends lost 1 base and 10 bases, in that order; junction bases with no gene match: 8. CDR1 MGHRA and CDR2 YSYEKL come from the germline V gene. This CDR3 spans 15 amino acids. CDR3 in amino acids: CASSQGKVAGGAQYF. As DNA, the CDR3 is TGCGCCAGCAGCCAAGGGAAAGTAGCGGGAGGCGCGCAGTATTTT.

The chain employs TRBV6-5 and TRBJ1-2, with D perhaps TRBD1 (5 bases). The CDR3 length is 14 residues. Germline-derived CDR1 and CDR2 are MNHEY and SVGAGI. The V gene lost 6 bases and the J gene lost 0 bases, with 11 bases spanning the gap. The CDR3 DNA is TGTGCCAGCAGGGTGGGGGGGACTAACTATGGCTACACCTTC. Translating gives CASRVGGTNYGYTF.

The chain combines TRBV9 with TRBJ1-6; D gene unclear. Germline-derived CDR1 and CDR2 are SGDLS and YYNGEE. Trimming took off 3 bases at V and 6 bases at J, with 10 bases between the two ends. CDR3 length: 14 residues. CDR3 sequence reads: CASSAGLINSPLHF. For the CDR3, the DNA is TGTGCCAGCAGCGCTGGACTGATTAATTCACCCCTCCACTTT.

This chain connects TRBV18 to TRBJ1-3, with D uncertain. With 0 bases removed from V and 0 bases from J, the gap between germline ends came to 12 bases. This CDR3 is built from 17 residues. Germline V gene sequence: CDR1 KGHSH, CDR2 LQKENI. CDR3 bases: TGTGCCAGCTCACCACCATCGTCGACTAGCTCTGGAAACACCATATATTTT. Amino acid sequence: CASSPPSSTSSGNTIYF.